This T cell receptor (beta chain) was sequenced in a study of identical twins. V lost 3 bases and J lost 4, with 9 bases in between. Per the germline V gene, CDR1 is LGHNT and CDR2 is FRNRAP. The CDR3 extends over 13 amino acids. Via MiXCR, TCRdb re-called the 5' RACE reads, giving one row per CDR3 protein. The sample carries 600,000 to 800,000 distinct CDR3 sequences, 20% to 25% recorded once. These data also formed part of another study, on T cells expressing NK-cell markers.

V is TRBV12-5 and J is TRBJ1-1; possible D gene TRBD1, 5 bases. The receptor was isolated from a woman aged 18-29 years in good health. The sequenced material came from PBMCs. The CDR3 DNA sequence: TGTGCTAGTGGTTTCGGCAGGGTCACTGAAGCTTTCTTT. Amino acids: CASGFGRVTEAFF.